This TCR beta chain comes out of a study of blood T cells in healthy people across ages. Overall study findings and caveats: Reliance upon unsorted PBMCs precluded definitive naive versus antigen-experienced comparison. The long-lived group displayed more naive CD4+ cells, plus higher diversity, than the aged donors did. Naive T cell percentage showed a strong correlation with TCR beta diversity.

This clonotype turned up a few times. Antigen specificity is unknown. Combining a sample-barcoded 5' primer with a J-beta primer mix, a second PCR ran for about 7 to 11 cycles. CDR3-containing paired-end reads numbering at least 2.5 million came from each sample. TCRdb reprocessed the 5' RACE reads with MiXCR, giving one entry per CDR3 protein. The profile shows around 2 million distinct CDR3 sequences, more than 35% of them singletons. The CDR3 runs 12 residues. The ends were cut back, 6 bases at V and 7 bases at J, with 12 bases in the middle. The chain couples TRBV12-3 or TRBV12-4 to TRBJ1-2; perhaps TRBD1 as D (6 bases). The sample was blood. This receptor was identified in a human donor in good health. This chain's CDR3 is CASSHDRPGYTF. The DNA for the CDR3 is TGTGCCAGCAGCCATGACAGGCCTGGCTACACCTTC.